These T cell receptor beta chains were read from a single sample in a study of shared clonotypes between healthy human individuals. This table comes from immunoSEQ multiplex PCR, and its TCRdb copy is limited to in-frame clones, with some not included. The sample shows about 680,000 clones, around three quarters of them seen only once. Sequencing input: memory CD4+ T cells sorted from blood. The receptors derive from a woman younger than 45 in good health. CDR3s include the opening cysteine and the closing phenylalanine or tryptophan. The order of the fields is J gene, D gene, clone size, V gene, CDR3 protein, CDR3 DNA. The D gene is left open where the match is weak. The size entry is marked missing in some rows and otherwise reads once, few, many or a size class.

>TRBJ1-2|TRBD1|.|TRBV28
CASSLGQGAFSYGYTF
TGTGCCAGCAGTTTAGGTCAGGGGGCGTTCAGCTATGGCTACACCTTC
>TRBJ2-2|.|medium-sized|TRBV19
CASSIYEPTGELFF
TGTGCCAGTAGTATCTACGAACCGACCGGGGAGCTGTTTTTT
>TRBJ2-7|.|.|TRBV27
CASSPRGQSSYEQYF
TGTGCCAGCAGTCCCCGCGGACAGAGCTCCTACGAGCAGTACTTC
>TRBJ1-2|.|.|TRBV4-1
CASSPDFDRQAYGYTF
TGCGCCAGCAGCCCGGACTTTGACAGGCAAGCCTATGGCTACACCTTC
>TRBJ2-7|.|.|TRBV19
CASSIGVGVYNEQYF
TGTGCCAGTAGTATAGGTGTGGGGGTCTACAACGAGCAGTACTTC
>TRBJ2-5|TRBD2|few|TRBV7-6
CASSLAPPLKREAYLGKTQYF
TGTGCCAGCAGCTTAGCGCCCCCTTTGAAGCGGGAGGCCTATCTTGGGAAGACCCAGTACTTC
>TRBJ2-2|TRBD2|many|TRBV30
CAWRTSGRVLFF
TGTGCCTGGAGGACTAGCGGGAGAGTACTGTTTTTT
>TRBJ2-5|TRBD2|.|TRBV7-9
CASGRLAGGPKETQYF
TGTGCCAGCGGCCGACTAGCGGGAGGACCCAAAGAGACCCAGTACTTC
>TRBJ1-1|.|.|TRBV11-2
CASSSAGGGTKRAFF
TGTGCCAGCAGCTCGGCCGGGGGGGGGACGAAGAGGGCTTTCTTT
>TRBJ2-3|.|.|TRBV14
CASRRQGHTDTQYF
TGTGCCAGTAGGCGCCAGGGACACACAGATACGCAGTATTTT
>TRBJ1-1|TRBD1|.|TRBV6-5
CASQGGRSNTEAFF
TGTGCCAGCCAAGGGGGCCGATCGAACACTGAAGCTTTCTTT
>TRBJ1-5|.|.|TRBV28
CASRGGSYQPQHF
TGTGCCAGCAGGGGAGGGAGCTATCAGCCCCAGCATTTT
>TRBJ1-3|.|.|TRBV18
CASSPLDNDSGNTIYF
TGTGCCAGCTCACCCCTCGACAACGACTCTGGAAACACCATATATTTT
>TRBJ1-2|TRBD1|.|TRBV10-1
CASSRGQDYGYTF
TGCGCCAGCAGTAGGGGACAGGACTATGGCTACACCTTC
>TRBJ1-5|.|.|TRBV28
CASSIGGANSNQPQHF
TGTGCCAGCAGTATCGGTGGGGCAAATAGCAATCAGCCCCAGCATTTT
>TRBJ1-3|.|.|TRBV28
CASSLLRGVGGNTIYF
TGTGCCAGCAGTTTATTGCGGGGAGTCGGGGGAAACACCATATATTTT